Each of the 9 T cell receptor beta chains below was sequenced from the same sample in a study of vaccination effects on CD4 cells after COVID-19. Measured with immunoSEQ multiplex PCR; TCRdb has only the in-frame clones, and not every one. In the table there are about 73,000 clones, over 70% of which are singletons. Antigen specificity for these receptors is unknown. The ViraFEST assay expanded antigen-specific CD4+ T cells with viral peptide pools before sequencing. Investigators separated out CD4+ T cells once more than nine days of culture had passed. Vaccinees lacked prior SARS-CoV-2 infection and tested negative for nucleocapsid antibodies. Source: CD4+ T cells from PBMCs cultured with SARS-CoV-2 spike peptides, taken before COVID-19 vaccination. Receptors originate from a human donor who received a COVID-19 vaccine.

The chain combines TRBV9 with TRBJ2-3, with 9 bases fitting TRBD2. The CDR3 spans 20 residues. With V trimmed by 0 bases and J by 0 bases, 14 bases remained unmatched. Germline V gives CDR1 SGDLS, CDR2 YYNGEE. The CDR3 nucleotides read TGTGCCAGCAGCGTAGAGGGTAGCGGGGGCCGCCTCTCTAGCACAGATACGCAGTATTTT. Translation gives CASSVEGSGGRLSSTDTQYF.

The V call is TRBV9, the J call TRBJ1-1, with no clear D. Trimming stripped 0 bases from V and 0 bases from J, with 9 bases between. This CDR3 is built from 15 residues. Germline values: CDR1 SGDLS, CDR2 YYNGEE. In DNA form, the CDR3 reads TGTGCCAGCAGCGTAGTCCCACAAGTGAACACTGAAGCTTTCTTT. This encodes CASSVVPQVNTEAFF.

The chain has TRBV12-3 or TRBV12-4 and TRBJ2-5; D not resolved. This CDR3 comprises 13 residues. The ends were cut back, 7 bases at V and 2 bases at J, with 11 bases in the middle. CDR3 in amino acids: CASTNLKQETQYF. In DNA, the CDR3 is TGTGCCAGCACCAACCTCAAACAAGAGACCCAGTACTTC.

The rearrangement joins TRBV27 to TRBJ2-1; 8 bases line up with TRBD1. The CDR3 extends over 14 amino acids. V trimming: 8 bases; J trimming: 9 bases; junction bases outside the gene matches: 12. CDR1 MNHEY and CDR2 SMNVEV come from the germline V gene (reference sequence). This chain's CDR3 is CASGRQGALGEQFF. CDR3 coding DNA: TGTGCCAGCGGTCGGCAGGGGGCCTTGGGTGAGCAGTTCTTC.

The rearrangement joins TRBV19 to TRBJ1-5, with D unresolved. CDR3 length: 13 amino acids. Trimming cost V 4 bases and J 5 bases, with 9 bases left between them. Germline loops: CDR1 LNHDA, CDR2 SQIVND (reference sequence). The CDR3 DNA sequence: TGTGCCAGTAGTACAGGAAGAGATCAGCCCCAGCATTTT. Translation: CASSTGRDQPQHF.

This chain uses TRBV5-6 with TRBJ2-7; no definite D call. Germline values: CDR1 SGHDT, CDR2 YYEEEE. The CDR3 consists of 15 residues. Trimming took off 4 bases at V and 1 base at J, with 15 bases between the two ends. The CDR3 DNA follows: TGTGCCAGCAGCCGCGAAATTACATTGTCCTACGAGCAGTACGTC. It encodes CASSREITLSYEQYV.

V usage is TRBV9 and J usage is TRBJ2-5; maybe TRBD2 (6 bases). V lost 3 bases and J lost 3, with 24 bases in between. CDR1 and CDR2 (germline): SGDLS, YYNGEE. CDR3 length: 18 amino acids. CDR3 DNA sequence: TGTGCCAGCAGCGAGGAGGGGTCCTGGTGGTTGTCCGAAGAGACCCAGTACTTC. Encoded protein: CASSEEGSWWLSEETQYF.

The chain employs TRBV28 and TRBJ1-6, with 10 bases identical to TRBD1. After removal of 4 bases from V and 5 bases from J, the junction contained 2 bases not matched to a gene. CDR3 length: 15 residues. CDR1 and CDR2 (germline): MDHEN, SYDVKM. CDR3 region: CASSSGTGDNSPLHF. CDR3 coding DNA: TGTGCCAGCAGTTCGGGGACAGGGGATAATTCACCCCTCCACTTT.

The chain couples TRBV4-3 to TRBJ1-2; no firm D call. Trimming left V 1 base short and J 3 bases short, with 9 bases between. The CDR3 sequence is 14 residues long. Germline values: CDR1 LGHNA, CDR2 YSLEER. The CDR3, as DNA: TGCGCCAGCAGCCAAGTCTACGGGGACTATGGCTACACCTTC. It is translated as CASSQVYGDYGYTF.